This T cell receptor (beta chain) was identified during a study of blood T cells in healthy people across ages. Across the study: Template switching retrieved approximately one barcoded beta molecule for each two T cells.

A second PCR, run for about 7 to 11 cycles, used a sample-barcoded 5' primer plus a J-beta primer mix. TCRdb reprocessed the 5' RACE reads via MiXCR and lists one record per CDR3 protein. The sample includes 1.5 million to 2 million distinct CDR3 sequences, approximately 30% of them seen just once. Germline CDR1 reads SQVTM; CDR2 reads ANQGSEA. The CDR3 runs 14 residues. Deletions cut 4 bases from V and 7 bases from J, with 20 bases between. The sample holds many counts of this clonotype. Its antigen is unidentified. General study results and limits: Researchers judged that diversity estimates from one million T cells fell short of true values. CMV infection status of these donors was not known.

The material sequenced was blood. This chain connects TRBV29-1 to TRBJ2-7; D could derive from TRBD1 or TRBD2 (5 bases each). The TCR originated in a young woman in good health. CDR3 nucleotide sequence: TGCAGCGTTGTCTCCGGGACCGCGAGGTTGGAGCAGTACTTC. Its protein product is CSVVSGTARLEQYF.